A single sample is the source of the 2 T cell receptor beta chains below, sequenced in a study of somatic mutations in cytotoxic T cells in rheumatoid arthritis. Profiled with immunoSEQ multiplex PCR; TCRdb holds only in-frame clones, not every one. The sample gives some 15,000 clones, around three quarters of which show up once; 12% is in the top ten. Material: CD8+ T cells sorted from blood. The receptor source for this set is an adult with rheumatoid arthritis.

In its sample, this clone ranks as medium-sized (0.01 to 0.1%). The chain recombines TRBV6-4 with TRBJ2-1, with 10 nucleotides matching TRBD1. V lost 4 bases, J lost 3 bases, and 0 bases stayed unmatched. The length of the CDR3 is 14 residues. The germline CDR1 and CDR2 sequences are MRHNA and SNTAGT. As DNA, the CDR3 is TGTGCCAGCAGTGGGACAGGGGGCTACAATGAGCAGTTCTTC. It encodes CASSGTGGYNEQFF.

The rearrangement links TRBV7-9 to TRBJ2-2; D possibly corresponds to TRBD1 (6 bases). Germline V lookup: CDR1 SEHNR, CDR2 FQNEAQ (reference sequence). Trimming removed 5 bases at V and 1 base at J, with 11 bases between. CDR3 length: 15 residues. DNA for the CDR3: TGTGCCAGCAGCCCAGGGGACCTGAACACCGGGGAGCTGTTTTTT. Amino acids: CASSPGDLNTGELFF.